A single sample gave rise to the 15 T cell receptor beta chains below, sequenced in a study of control samples from healthy donors and cancer patients. Measured with immunoSEQ multiplex PCR; TCRdb has only the in-frame clones, and not every one. The table has roughly 14,000 clones, around 77% seen once; the top ten hold approximately 17%. Sample: formalin-fixed, paraffin-embedded tissue. Receptors originate from a female donor with lung cancer.

There are a few counts of this clone. The gene calls are TRBV6-5 and TRBJ2-2; D not resolved. Germline V gene sequence: CDR1 MNHEY, CDR2 SVGAGI. V lost 7 bases and J lost 1, with 4 bases in between. The CDR3 has 12 amino acids. The CDR3: CASKRNTGELFF. In DNA, the CDR3 is TGTGCCAGCAAGCGGAACACCGGGGAGCTGTTTTTT.

This rearrangement joins TRBV6-2 or TRBV6-3 to TRBJ1-2; D is possibly TRBD1 (5 bases). CDR3 length: 14 residues. The germline V gene encodes CDR1 MNHEY and CDR2 SVGEGT. Trimming pared 4 bases from V and 4 bases from J, leaving 13 bases between. The CDR3 DNA reads as TGTGCCAGCAGTTTATACAGGATGCCCTATGGCTACACCTTC. Its protein product is CASSLYRMPYGYTF.

This clone was detected a few times. This CDR3 is also generated by other DNA sequences in the sample. The chain joins TRBV7-8 to TRBJ1-2; tentatively, D is TRBD1 (5 bases). V shed 5 bases and J shed 4 bases, with 20 bases lying between them. The CDR3 runs to 16 residues. The V gene's germline CDR1 is SGHVS and CDR2 FQNEAQ. CDR3 region: CASSPYSRGAGYGYTF. In DNA, the CDR3 is TGTGCCAGCAGCCCGTACTCTAGGGGCGCGGGCTATGGCTACACCTTC.

This clone has just a few counts. Other DNA sequences in the sample encode the same CDR3. The CDR3 is CASSPPVTYEQYF. Here the CDR3 DNA reads TGTGCCAGCTCACCACCCGTAACCTACGAGCAGTACTTC. V gene TRBV18 combines with J gene TRBJ2-7; D unclear. The CDR3 is 13 residues long. Germline loops: CDR1 KGHSH, CDR2 LQKENI. The V gene lost 0 bases and the J gene lost 2 bases, with 5 bases spanning the gap. Together with reference TRBV18 and TRBJ2-7, the CDR3 gives the full variable domain: NAGVMQNPRHLVRRRGQEARLRCSPMKGHSHVYWYRQLPEEGLKFMVYLQKENIIDESGMPKERFSAEFPKEGPSILRIQQVVRGDSAAYFCASSPPVTYEQYFGPGTRLTVT.

CDR3 residues: CASSYSLRGGVETQYF. The DNA of the CDR3 is TGTGCCAGCAGTTACTCCCTACGGGGGGGGGTGGAGACCCAGTACTTC. The J gene is TRBJ2-5, the V gene TRBV6-2 or TRBV6-3, with TRBD2 identical over 8 bases. CDR1 and CDR2 (germline): MNHEY, SVGEGT. This CDR3 is built from 16 residues. The V and J ends lost 0 bases and 5 bases, in that order; junction bases with no gene match: 8.

This sequence joins TRBV27 and TRBJ1-5, with 8 bases matching TRBD1. Looked up from germline, CDR1 is MNHEY and CDR2 is SMNVEV (reference sequence). The ends lost 3 bases at V and 2 bases at J; junction bases unmatched: 0. The CDR3 contains 14 residues. The CDR3 DNA follows: TGTGCCAGCAGTTTGACAGGGGGCAATCAGCCCCAGCATTTT. It specifies CASSLTGGNQPQHF.

This clone has a single count. The chain employs TRBV18 and TRBJ2-1, with 7 bases matching TRBD1. Looked up from germline, CDR1 is KGHSH and CDR2 is LQKENI. The ends lost 8 bases at V and 8 bases at J; junction bases unmatched: 9. The CDR3 is 13 residues long. The CDR3 DNA reads TGTGCCAGCACAAATACAGGGGTAGATGAGCAGTTCTTC. Translation gives CASTNTGVDEQFF.

J is TRBJ1-5 and V is TRBV19, with 9 bases fitting TRBD1. Germline loops: CDR1 LNHDA, CDR2 SQIVND (reference sequence). The V segment lost 2 bases and the J segment 7 bases; nucleotides outside the gene matches: 12. The CDR3 length is 17 residues. The CDR3 is CASSIFGGQGQTQPQHF. The CDR3 nucleotides are TGTGCCAGTAGTATATTTGGGGGACAGGGCCAAACCCAGCCCCAGCATTTT.

V gene TRBV9 combines with J gene TRBJ2-7; 7 nucleotides match TRBD1. J lost 2 bases, V lost 4 bases, and 9 bases had no gene match. Per germline, CDR1 SGDLS and CDR2 YYNGEE. CDR3 length: 15 amino acids. The CDR3 bases are TGTGCCAGCAGCCCTACCCCCCAGGGGGCCTACGAGCAGTACTTC. The encoded protein is CASSPTPQGAYEQYF.

The CDR3 DNA reads as TGTGCAACAGGACCGAACACTGAAGCTTTCTTT. Protein sequence: CATGPNTEAFF. This chain uses TRBV6-5 with TRBJ1-1, with D perhaps matching TRBD1 (5 bases). The CDR3 is 11 amino acids. The germline gives CDR1 MNHEY, CDR2 SVGAGI.

The genes are TRBV18 and TRBJ2-1; TRBD2 matches 9 bases. Germline lookup yields CDR1 KGHSH and CDR2 LQKENI. The CDR3 sequence is 14 residues long. J gave up 4 bases and V 6 bases, and 4 bases lay outside the gene matches. The DNA of the CDR3 is TGTGCCAGCTCGCCTAGCGGGGAATACAATGAGCAGTTCTTC. Translation gives CASSPSGEYNEQFF. Full variable domain (missing parts from reference TRBV18 and TRBJ2-1): NAGVMQNPRHLVRRRGQEARLRCSPMKGHSHVYWYRQLPEEGLKFMVYLQKENIIDESGMPKERFSAEFPKEGPSILRIQQVVRGDSAAYFCASSPSGEYNEQFFGPGTRLTVL.

V usage is TRBV7-2 and J usage is TRBJ1-3; tentatively, D is TRBD1 (5 bases). Between the trimmed V and J ends, which lost 4 bases and 2 bases, there was a span of 6 bases. Germline V gene data show CDR1 as SGHTA and CDR2 as FQGNSA. The CDR3 extends over 13 amino acids. In DNA, the CDR3 is TGTGCCAGCAGCTCCAGGGCTGGAAACACCATATATTTT. Its protein product is CASSSRAGNTIYF. The complete variable domain, with remaining parts taken from reference TRBV7-2 and TRBJ1-3, reads GAGVSQSPSNKVTEKGKDVELRCDPISGHTALYWYRQSLGQGLEFLIYFQGNSAPDKSGLPSDRFSAERTGGSVSTLTIQRTQQEDSAVYLCASSSRAGNTIYFGEGSWLTVV.

The chain joins TRBV4-3 to TRBJ1-3; maybe TRBD1 (5 bases). Germline loops: CDR1 LGHNA, CDR2 YSLEER. The CDR3 extends over 18 amino acids. The ends were cut back, 0 bases at V and 0 bases at J, with 15 bases in the middle. The CDR3, as DNA: TGCGCCAGCAGCCAAGATCCGACCTGGGGGAGCTCTGGAAACACCATATATTTT. The encoded protein is CASSQDPTWGSSGNTIYF.

The V gene is TRBV19, the J gene TRBJ2-2; 11 nucleotides agree with TRBD1. J lost 8 bases, V lost 7 bases, and 6 bases had no gene match. This CDR3 contains 14 residues. Germline assignment: CDR1 LNHDA and CDR2 SQIVND (reference sequence). The CDR3 coding sequence is TGTGCCAGTAACACTGGACAGGGGGCAGGGGAGCTGTTTTTT. Protein: CASNTGQGAGELFF.

This clone came up a few times. V gene TRBV5-6 combines with J gene TRBJ1-3; D call uncertain. CDR3 length: 14 residues. CDR1 is SGHDT, CDR2 YYEEEE, per germline. Trimming pared 4 bases from V and 1 base from J, leaving 9 bases between. The CDR3 nucleotides are TGTGCCAGCAGCGCGGAAGATTCTGGAAACACCATATATTTT. Translation gives CASSAEDSGNTIYF.